This T cell receptor beta chain appears in the sequencing data of a study of sequential checkpoint blockade in melanoma (dated by TCRdb to between 2019 and 2020). Background for the entire study: Patients were randomized 1:1 to first-line nivolumab followed by ipilimumab (arm A) or ipilimumab followed by nivolumab (arm B). Maintenance nivolumab came after each of the two trial sequences. What the study reported, not specific to this receptor: Validation of the response-prediction model combining TCR metrics and mutation burden is needed in larger, independent patient cohorts.

TCRbeta CDR3 regions were immunosequenced from genomic DNA with the immunoSEQ Assay. Prior to high-throughput sequencing, genomic DNA was amplified by bias-controlled multiplex PCR. Processing in the source paper ran as follows. To quantify the absolute abundance of each unique TCRbeta CDR3 region, the sequences were collapsed and filtered. Clonality, defined as 1 minus Pielou's evenness, was calculated using productive rearrangements only. A previously published method was used to identify clones with significantly greater frequencies in on-treatment samples than in baseline samples. TCRdb retrieved this table from immuneACCESS and kept in-frame rearrangements only. Not all clones are present; in checked studies, unresolved V genes account for under half, and no reason is known for the remainder. V, J and clone size reflect that table, while D and trimming were determined from the DNA. The sample data list approximately 7,700 clones, and approximately 54% of these were observed just once. Roughly 15% of the sample is taken by the ten largest.

In its sample, this clone was seen a few times. Its antigen remains unidentified. One base away there is no much larger clone; base qualities are not given. Relative to germline, V is missing 5 bases and J is missing 3 bases, with 7 bases of the junction outside any gene match. The CDR3, from cysteine to phenylalanine, totals 14 residues. Only CDR3 DNA is held: 42 bases, read in frame from base 1. CDR1 is given as MNHEY and CDR2 as SVGAGI, both from the germline V gene. Reading the label with the study, this specimen's treatment or condition is: randomized to nivolumab then ipilimumab (arm A) or the reverse (arm B). Prior DNA-damaging chemotherapy had not been received by any trial patient. Live CD3+CD8+ cells negative for CD19 and CD56 were sorted from thawed PBMCs on a FACS Aria II flow cytometer. Samples came from patients with melanoma in CheckMate 064, a randomized, open-label phase II trial of sequential checkpoint blockade. Peripheral blood mononuclear cells were obtained through leukapheresis, purified using Ficoll-Paque, and frozen in human serum containing around 10% DMSO. Immediately after sorting, the purity of the sorted blood CD3+CD8+ cells was confirmed to be >95%, and DNA was then extracted.

The specimen was CD8+ T cells sorted from blood (inferred from file names), collected from a patient given nivolumab and ipilimumab in sequence. This clonotype was sampled from a human donor with melanoma. The sequence is built from TRBV6-5 and TRBJ2-7; TRBD1 lines up with 7 middle nucleotides. Here is the DNA: TGTGCCAGCAGTGTCCGGGACAGCTTCTACGAGCAGTACTTC. This translates into CASSVRDSFYEQYF.